This T cell receptor beta chain emerged from a study of spatial heterogeneity in lung cancer. Study summary: Sequencing covered available follow-up PBMC samples collected a median of approximately 2 years after resection. Detection of beta-chain sequences consistently exceeded that of alpha-chain sequences.

TCR cDNA molecules were tagged individually, and each one carried a unique molecular identifier. MiXCR was run by TCRdb on the 5' RACE reads, yielding one entry per CDR3 protein. The sample includes under 3,500 distinct CDR3 sequences, approximately 50% seen only once; the top ten take less than 3.5%. A word on this clonotype: For a library built for alpha chains, this beta chain is a stray read; little rests on its size.

Specified time point: blood at routine non-recurrence follow-up after resection. No cell sorting; template was whole RNA from tumor, lung tissue or PBMC. The sequence was obtained from a male donor with early-stage non-small cell lung cancer. Sequences were derived from PBMCs, sampled at follow-up.

This CDR3 reads CASSFYGGHTDTQYF. As DNA, the CDR3 is TGTGCCAGCAGTTTTTATGGAGGACACACAGATACGCAGTATTTT. J is TRBJ2-3 and V is TRBV12-3 or TRBV12-4; D tentatively fits TRBD1 or TRBD2 (5 bases each). The ends were cut back, 3 bases at V and 2 bases at J, with 12 bases in the middle. The CDR3 is made up of 15 amino acids.